This T cell receptor (beta chain) was captured by sequencing in a study of blood T cell repertoires in COVID-19. Overall study context: COVID-19 samples, acute and convalescent, were from the United States, Italy and Spain. In each case, the material was cDNA or gDNA derived from T cells, B-cell-depleted T cells, or PBMCs.

Adults between roughly 18 and 89 years of age took part from 24 US areas. Each participant's cohort was designated according to participant-reported clinical history. The CDR3 covers 15 residues. Looked up from germline, CDR1 is MNHEY and CDR2 is SVGEGT. The V end was cut by 4 bases, the J end by 3 bases, with 14 bases between. Assay used: immunoSEQ multiplex PCR; TCRdb lists only in-frame clones, some missing. Of approximately 480,000 clones in the sample, around 90% were seen once. This clone was seen only a few times. The sequence was collected from a young woman who had recovered from COVID-19. J is TRBJ2-3 and V is TRBV6-2 or TRBV6-3; D is perhaps TRBD1 (7 bases). Sequencing was performed on PBMCs or T cells enriched from blood (not recorded which). CDR3 protein: CASSSGGGQTDTQYF. The CDR3, as DNA: TGTGCCAGCAGTTCCGGAGGGGGCCAGACAGATACGCAGTATTTT.